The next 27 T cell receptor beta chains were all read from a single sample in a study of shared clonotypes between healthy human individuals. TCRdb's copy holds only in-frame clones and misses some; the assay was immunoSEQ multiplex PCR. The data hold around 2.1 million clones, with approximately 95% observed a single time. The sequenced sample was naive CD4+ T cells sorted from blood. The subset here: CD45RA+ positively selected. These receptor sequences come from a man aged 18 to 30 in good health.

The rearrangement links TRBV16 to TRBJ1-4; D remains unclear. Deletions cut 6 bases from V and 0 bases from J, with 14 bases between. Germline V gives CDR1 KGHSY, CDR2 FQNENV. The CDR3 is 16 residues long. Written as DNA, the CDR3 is TGTGCCAGCAGAACCGGAAAGCGGGCAACTAATGAAAAACTGTTTTTT. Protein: CASRTGKRATNEKLFF.

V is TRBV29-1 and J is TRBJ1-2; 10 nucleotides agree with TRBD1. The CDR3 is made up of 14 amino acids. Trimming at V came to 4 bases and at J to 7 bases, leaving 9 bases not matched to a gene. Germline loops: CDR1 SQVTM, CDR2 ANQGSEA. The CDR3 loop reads CSVVPGQGLAGYTF. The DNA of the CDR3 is TGCAGCGTTGTTCCGGGACAGGGGTTAGCTGGCTACACCTTC.

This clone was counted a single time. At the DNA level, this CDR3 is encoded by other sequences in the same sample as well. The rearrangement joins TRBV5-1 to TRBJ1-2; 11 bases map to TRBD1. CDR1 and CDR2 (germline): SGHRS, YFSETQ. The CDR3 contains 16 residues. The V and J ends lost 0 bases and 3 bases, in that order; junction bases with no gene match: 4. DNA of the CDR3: TGCGCCAGCAGCTTGGCGGGGACAGGGGGAGACTATGGCTACACCTTC. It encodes CASSLAGTGGDYGYTF.

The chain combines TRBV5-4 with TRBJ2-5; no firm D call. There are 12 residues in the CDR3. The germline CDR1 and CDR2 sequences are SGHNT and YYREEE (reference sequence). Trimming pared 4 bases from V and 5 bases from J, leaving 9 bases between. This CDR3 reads CASSPGGETQYF. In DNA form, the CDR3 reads TGTGCCAGCAGCCCCGGTGGCGAGACCCAGTACTTC.

CDR3 DNA: TGTGCCAGCAGTGTTGGAGACTCTGGAAACACCATATATTTT. It yields the protein CASSVGDSGNTIYF. V gene TRBV6-1 combines with J gene TRBJ1-3; D gene ambiguous. Trimming removed 4 bases from V and 0 bases from J, with 7 bases in between. The CDR3 has 14 amino acids. Germline V CDR1 and CDR2: MNHNS, SASEGT.

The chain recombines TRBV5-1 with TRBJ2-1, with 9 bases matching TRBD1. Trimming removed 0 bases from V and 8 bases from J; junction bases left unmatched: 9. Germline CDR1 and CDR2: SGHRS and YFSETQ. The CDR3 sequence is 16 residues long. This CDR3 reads CASSLDRGLSVDEQFF. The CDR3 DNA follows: TGCGCCAGCAGCTTGGACAGGGGGCTGAGTGTGGATGAGCAGTTCTTC.

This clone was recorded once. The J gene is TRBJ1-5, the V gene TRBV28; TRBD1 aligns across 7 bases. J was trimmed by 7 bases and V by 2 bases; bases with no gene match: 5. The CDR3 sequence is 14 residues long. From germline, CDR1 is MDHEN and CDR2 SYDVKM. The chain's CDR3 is CASSLLQGVQPQHF. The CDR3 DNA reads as TGTGCCAGCAGTTTACTGCAGGGGGTCCAGCCCCAGCATTTT.

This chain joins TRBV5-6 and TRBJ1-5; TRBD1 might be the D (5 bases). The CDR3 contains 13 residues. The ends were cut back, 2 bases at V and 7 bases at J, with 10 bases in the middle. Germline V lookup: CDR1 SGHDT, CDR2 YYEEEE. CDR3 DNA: TGTGCCAGCAGCTTACTGGGGGGACAGCCCCAGCATTTT. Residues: CASSLLGGQPQHF.

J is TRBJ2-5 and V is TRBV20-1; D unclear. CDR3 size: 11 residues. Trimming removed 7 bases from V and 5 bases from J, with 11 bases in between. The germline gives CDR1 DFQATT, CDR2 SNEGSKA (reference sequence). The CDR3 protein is CSEYGPETQYF. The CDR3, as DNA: TGCAGTGAATACGGTCCGGAGACCCAGTACTTC.

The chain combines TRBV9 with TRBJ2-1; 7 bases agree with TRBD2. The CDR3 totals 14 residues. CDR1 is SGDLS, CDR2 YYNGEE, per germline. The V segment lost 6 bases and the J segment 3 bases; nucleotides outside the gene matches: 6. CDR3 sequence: CASTRGGYYNEQFF. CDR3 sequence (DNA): TGTGCCAGCACCCGCGGGGGATACTACAATGAGCAGTTCTTC.

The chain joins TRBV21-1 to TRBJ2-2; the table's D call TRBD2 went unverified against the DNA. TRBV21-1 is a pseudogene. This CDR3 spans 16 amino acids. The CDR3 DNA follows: TGTGCCAGCAGCAAAGGGATGGGGAGGAACACCGGGGAGCTGTTTTTT. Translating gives CASSKGMGRNTGELFF.

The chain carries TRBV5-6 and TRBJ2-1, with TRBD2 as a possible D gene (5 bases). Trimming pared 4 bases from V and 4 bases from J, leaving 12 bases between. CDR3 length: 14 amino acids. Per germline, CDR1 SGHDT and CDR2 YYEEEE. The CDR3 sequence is CASSPLDSYNEQFF. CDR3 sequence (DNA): TGTGCCAGCAGCCCCTTGGACTCTTACAATGAGCAGTTCTTC.

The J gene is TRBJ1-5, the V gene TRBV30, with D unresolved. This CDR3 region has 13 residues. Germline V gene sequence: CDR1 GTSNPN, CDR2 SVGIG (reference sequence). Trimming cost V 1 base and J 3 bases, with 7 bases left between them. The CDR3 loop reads CAWSEKTNQPQHF. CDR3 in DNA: TGTGCCTGGAGTGAGAAGACCAATCAGCCCCAGCATTTT.

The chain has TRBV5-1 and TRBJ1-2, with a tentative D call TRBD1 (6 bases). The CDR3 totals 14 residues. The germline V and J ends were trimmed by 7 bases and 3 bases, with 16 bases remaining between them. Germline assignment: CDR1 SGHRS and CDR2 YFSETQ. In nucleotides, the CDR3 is TGCGCCAGCGCCCCGTCGGGGGGCCACTATGGCTACACCTTC. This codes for CASAPSGGHYGYTF. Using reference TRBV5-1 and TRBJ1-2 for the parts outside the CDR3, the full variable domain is KAGVTQTPRYLIKTRGQQVTLSCSPISGHRSVSWYQQTPGQGLQFLFEYFSETQRNKGNFPGRFSGRQFSNSRSEMNVSTLELGDSALYLCASAPSGGHYGYTFGSGTRLTVV.

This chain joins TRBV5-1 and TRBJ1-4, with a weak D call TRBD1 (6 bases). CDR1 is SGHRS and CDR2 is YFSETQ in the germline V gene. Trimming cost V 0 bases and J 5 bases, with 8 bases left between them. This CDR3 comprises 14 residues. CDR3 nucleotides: TGCGCCAGCAGCTTGGGGACAGACAATGAAAAACTGTTTTTT. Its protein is CASSLGTDNEKLFF.

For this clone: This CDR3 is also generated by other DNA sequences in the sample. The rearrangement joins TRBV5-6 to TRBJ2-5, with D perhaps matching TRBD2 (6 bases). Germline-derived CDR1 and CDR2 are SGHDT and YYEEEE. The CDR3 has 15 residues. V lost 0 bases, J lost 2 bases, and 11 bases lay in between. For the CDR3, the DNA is TGTGCCAGCAGCTTGGGAAGCGGGCGACAAGAGACCCAGTACTTC. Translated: CASSLGSGRQETQYF. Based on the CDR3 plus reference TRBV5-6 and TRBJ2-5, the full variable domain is DAGVTQSPTHLIKTRGQQVTLRCSPKSGHDTVSWYQQALGQGPQFIFQYYEEEERQRGNFPDRFSGHQFPNYSSELNVNALLLGDSALYLCASSLGSGRQETQYFGPGTRLLVL.

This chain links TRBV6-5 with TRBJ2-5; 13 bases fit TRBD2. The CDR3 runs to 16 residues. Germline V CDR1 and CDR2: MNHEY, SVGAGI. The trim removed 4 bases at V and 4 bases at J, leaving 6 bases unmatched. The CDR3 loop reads CASSSGLAGAGETQYF. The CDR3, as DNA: TGTGCCAGCAGTTCTGGACTAGCGGGGGCGGGAGAGACCCAGTACTTC.

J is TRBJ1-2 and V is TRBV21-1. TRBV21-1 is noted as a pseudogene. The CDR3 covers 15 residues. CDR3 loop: CATPIFQEVNYGYTF. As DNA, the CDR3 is TGTGCCACCCCAATTTTCCAAGAGGTTAACTATGGCTACACCTTC.

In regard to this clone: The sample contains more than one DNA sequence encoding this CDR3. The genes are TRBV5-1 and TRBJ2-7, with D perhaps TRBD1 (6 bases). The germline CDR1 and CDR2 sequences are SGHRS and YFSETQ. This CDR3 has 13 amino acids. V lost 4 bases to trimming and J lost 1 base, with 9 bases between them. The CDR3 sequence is CASSPTGSYEQYF. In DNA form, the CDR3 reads TGCGCCAGCAGCCCCACAGGGTCCTACGAGCAGTACTTC.

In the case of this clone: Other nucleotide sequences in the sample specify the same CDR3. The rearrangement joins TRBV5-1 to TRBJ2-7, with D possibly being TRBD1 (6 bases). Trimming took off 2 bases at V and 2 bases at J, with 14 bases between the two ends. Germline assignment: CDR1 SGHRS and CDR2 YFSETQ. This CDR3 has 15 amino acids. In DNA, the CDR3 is TGCGCCAGCAGCTTAACCGGGACACTCCCCTACGAGCAGTACTTC. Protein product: CASSLTGTLPYEQYF.

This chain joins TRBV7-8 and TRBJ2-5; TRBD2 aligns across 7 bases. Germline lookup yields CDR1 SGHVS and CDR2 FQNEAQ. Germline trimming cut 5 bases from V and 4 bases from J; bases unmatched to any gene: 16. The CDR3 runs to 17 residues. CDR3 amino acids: CASSPIRRGSTRETQYF. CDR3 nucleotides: TGTGCCAGCAGCCCGATCAGGCGCGGGAGTACCCGAGAGACCCAGTACTTC.

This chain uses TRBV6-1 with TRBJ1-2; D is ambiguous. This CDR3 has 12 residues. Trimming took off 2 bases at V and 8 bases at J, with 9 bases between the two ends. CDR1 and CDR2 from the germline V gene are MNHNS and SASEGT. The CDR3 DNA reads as TGTGCCAGCAGTGAAAGGTCTTGGGGCTACACCTTC. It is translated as CASSERSWGYTF.

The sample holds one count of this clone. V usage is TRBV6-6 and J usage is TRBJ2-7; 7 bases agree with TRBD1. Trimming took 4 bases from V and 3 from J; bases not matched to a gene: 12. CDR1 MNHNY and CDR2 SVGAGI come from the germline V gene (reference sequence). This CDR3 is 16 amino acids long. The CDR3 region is CASSSTRQGGDYEQYF. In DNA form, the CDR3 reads TGTGCCAGCAGTTCCACGAGACAGGGTGGCGACTACGAGCAGTACTTC.

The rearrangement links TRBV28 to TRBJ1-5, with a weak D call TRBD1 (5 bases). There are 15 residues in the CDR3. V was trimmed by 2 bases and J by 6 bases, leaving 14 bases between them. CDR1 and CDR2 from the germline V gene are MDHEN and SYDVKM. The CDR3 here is CASSLLDIGAQPQHF. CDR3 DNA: TGTGCCAGCAGTTTACTTGACATAGGGGCTCAGCCCCAGCATTTT.

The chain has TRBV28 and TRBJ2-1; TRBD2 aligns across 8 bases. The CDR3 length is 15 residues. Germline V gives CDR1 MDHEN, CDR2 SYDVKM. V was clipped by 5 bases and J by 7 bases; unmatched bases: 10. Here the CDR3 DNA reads TGTGCCAGCAGTGATCTCGGGGGGGCCCGGAATGAGCAGTTCTTC. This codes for CASSDLGGARNEQFF.

DNA for the CDR3: TGTGCCAGTAGACAGGGGCCTGACACTGAAGCTTTCTTT. Translating it yields CASRQGPDTEAFF. J is TRBJ1-1 and V is TRBV7-3; 8 nucleotides agree with TRBD1. This CDR3 region has 13 residues. Germline CDR1 reads SGHTA; CDR2 reads FQGTGA. The ends lost 9 bases at V and 3 bases at J; junction bases unmatched: 6.

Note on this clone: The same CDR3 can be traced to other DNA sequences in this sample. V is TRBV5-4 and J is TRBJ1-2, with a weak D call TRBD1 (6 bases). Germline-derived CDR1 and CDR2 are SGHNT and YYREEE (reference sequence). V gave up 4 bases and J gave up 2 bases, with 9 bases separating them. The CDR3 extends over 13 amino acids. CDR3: CASSRGQNYGYTF. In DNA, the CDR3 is TGTGCCAGCAGCCGTGGACAGAACTATGGCTACACCTTC.